This T cell receptor beta chain stems from a study of blood T cell repertoires in COVID-19. Overall study: Acute and convalescent COVID-19 specimens originated in the United States, Italy and Spain.

Methods used by the authors: Reference gene primer amplification gave estimated nucleated cell counts. The method was immunoSEQ multiplex PCR; TCRdb's version includes in-frame clones alone and lacks a portion of them. For V, J and clone size, that table is used; D and trimming come from the DNA. This table has about 23,000 clones, roughly 86% appearing once. Germline V lookup: CDR1 LNHDA, CDR2 SQIVND (reference sequence). V gave up 5 bases and J gave up 1 base; unmatched junction bases: 5. The length of the CDR3 is 15 residues. This chain connects TRBV19 to TRBJ2-7; 10 bases agree with TRBD1. The TCR originated in a human donor with active COVID-19. The donor label of this sample is uncertain. The sample comprised peripheral blood. The CDR3 loop is CASSLGQGGSYEQYF. In DNA, the CDR3 is TGTGCCAGTAGTCTCGGACAGGGGGGTTCCTACGAGCAGTACTTC. The full variable domain, with the rest looked up from reference TRBV19 and TRBJ2-7, is DGGITQSPKYLFRKEGQNVTLSCEQNLNHDAMYWYRQDPGQGLRLIYYSQIVNDFQKGDIAEGYSVSREKKESFPLTVTSAQKNPTAFYLCASSLGQGGSYEQYFGPGTRLTVT.